This T cell receptor beta chain was obtained from a study of brain T cells in children with intractable seizures. Time point meaning: blood from clinic visit 5 months post-surgery; TSC patient then seizure free. The table came from immunoSEQ multiplex PCR; TCRdb's copy has only in-frame clones and leaves some out. The sample includes 340,000 or so clones, about 93% of them seen just once. The ends were cut back, 2 bases at V and 1 base at J, with 15 bases in the middle. The CDR3 runs 17 residues. Germline CDR1 SGHAT, CDR2 FQNNGV. This clone has only one observation. This receptor was taken from a boy younger than two with tuberous sclerosis and intractable seizures. The source was peripheral blood, collected 4 to 5 months after surgery. The chain joins TRBV11-2 to TRBJ1-3; D unresolved. CDR3 sequence: CASSLNPVGGSGNTIYF. The DNA of the CDR3 is TGTGCCAGCAGCTTAAACCCAGTAGGAGGGTCTGGAAACACCATATATTTT.